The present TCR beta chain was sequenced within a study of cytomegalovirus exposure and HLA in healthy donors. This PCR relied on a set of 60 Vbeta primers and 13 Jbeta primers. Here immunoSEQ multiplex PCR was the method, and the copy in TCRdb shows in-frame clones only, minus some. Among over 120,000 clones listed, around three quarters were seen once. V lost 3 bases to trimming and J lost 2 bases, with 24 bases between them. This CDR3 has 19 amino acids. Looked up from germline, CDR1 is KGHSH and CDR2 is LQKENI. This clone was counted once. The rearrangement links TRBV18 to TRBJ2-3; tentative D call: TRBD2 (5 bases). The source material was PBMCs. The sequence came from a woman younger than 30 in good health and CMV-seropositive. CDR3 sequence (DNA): TGTGCCAGCTCACCCTTTCGACTTGGAGGAACCCGATCCACAGATACGCAGTATTTT. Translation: CASSPFRLGGTRSTDTQYF.